Listed below are T cell receptor beta chains from one sample, sequenced in a study of shared clonotypes between healthy human individuals. Data came from immunoSEQ multiplex PCR; TCRdb stores just in-frame clones and leaves some out. Among around 980,000 clones, approximately 78% were seen once, and the ten largest hold 0.5% to 0.65%. Sequencing used memory CD4+ T cells from PBMCs. These receptors all come from a man aged 18 to 29 in good health. Some clones in this sample may be carry-over from other donors' samples. CDR3s include the opening cysteine and the closing phenylalanine or tryptophan. Each record gives: CDR3 protein, CDR3 DNA, CDR3 length, D gene, clone size, J gene, V gene. The D gene is left open where the match is weak. Clone size is shown for a subset of rows, as once, few, many or a class of expanded clone.

CASSSTSGIRQNIQYF TGTGCCAGCAGTTCGACTAGCGGGATCAGACAAAACATTCAGTACTTC 16 TRBD2 - TRBJ2-4 TRBV28
CASSPDWASGDYEQYF TGTGCCAGCAGCCCCGATTGGGCTAGCGGGGACTACGAGCAGTACTTC 16 TRBD2 - TRBJ2-7 TRBV7-2
CASTYQRVSPTQYF TGTGCCAGCACCTATCAGCGTGTCTCACCAACGCAGTATTTT 14 - - TRBJ2-3 TRBV9
CASSDHLAGGLGEQFF TGCGCCAGCAGCGACCATCTAGCGGGAGGGCTCGGGGAGCAGTTCTTC 16 TRBD2 - TRBJ2-1 TRBV4-1
CASSYHTATGELFF TGTGCCAGCAGTTACCATACTGCGACCGGGGAGCTGTTTTTT 14 - - TRBJ2-2 TRBV6-6
CASSLVVGAGVGIQYF TGTGCCAGCAGCTTAGTTGTAGGAGCGGGAGTAGGCATTCAGTACTTC 16 TRBD2 few TRBJ2-4 TRBV7-9
CASSQVLTGRNQPQHF TGCGCCAGCAGCCAAGTTTTGACGGGGCGCAATCAGCCCCAGCATTTT 16 - - TRBJ1-5 TRBV4-1
CASSGQGYEQYF TGTGCCAGTAGCGGGCAAGGATACGAGCAGTACTTC 12 TRBD2 - TRBJ2-7 TRBV6-1
CASSLDGLPSAGNTIYF TGTGCCAGCAGCTTGGATGGGCTCCCATCCGCTGGAAACACCATATATTTT 17 - - TRBJ1-3 TRBV5-8
CASSSVAGGLSEQFF TGTGCCAGCAGCTCCGTGGCGGGAGGGCTGAGTGAGCAGTTCTTC 15 TRBD2 many TRBJ2-1 TRBV7-8